The 30 T cell receptor beta chains in this list originate from one sample, sequenced in a study of blood T cell repertoires in COVID-19 (dated by TCRdb to about 2020). Library preparation employed the immunoSEQ multiplex PCR assay. TCRdb holds this immuneACCESS table with in-frame rearrangements only. Some clones are missing; in checked studies, unresolved V genes explain under half, and the rest has no known cause. A total of around 330,000 clones appear in this sample, 70% to 90% of them only once. The ten most abundant clones make up 3.5% to 4% of the sample. Sequencing was done on a sample of peripheral blood. The receptors stem from a woman aged 45 to 65 with active or convalescent COVID-19.

This rearrangement joins TRBV5-4 to TRBJ2-1; TRBD2 matches 7 bases. V was pared by 4 bases and J by 6 bases, with 13 bases of the junction left unmatched. Germline V CDR1 and CDR2: SGHNT, YYREEE (reference sequence). The length of the CDR3 is 16 residues. For the CDR3, the DNA is TGTGCCAGCAGCATGGGTGGCGGGAGAGGCCCCAATGAGCAGTTCTTC. It is translated as CASSMGGGRGPNEQFF. The complete variable domain, with remaining parts taken from reference TRBV5-4 and TRBJ2-1, reads ETGVTQSPTHLIKTRGQQVTLRCSSQSGHNTVSWYQQALGQGPQFIFQYYREEENGRGNFPPRFSGLQFPNYSSELNVNALELDDSALYLCASSMGGGRGPNEQFFGPGTRLTVL.

This clone was counted only a few times. The V and J genes are TRBV7-9 and TRBJ2-3; 7 nucleotides line up with TRBD2. V shed 6 bases and J 3 bases; nucleotides not matched to a gene: 12. The CDR3 runs 16 residues. CDR1 SEHNR and CDR2 FQNEAQ come from the germline V gene (reference sequence). The CDR3 reads CASRSGAGRGTDTQYF. For the CDR3, the DNA is TGTGCCAGCAGATCCGGGGCCGGGCGGGGGACAGATACGCAGTATTTT.

The J gene is TRBJ2-5, the V gene TRBV28, with 7 nucleotides matching TRBD2. Germline CDR1 is MDHEN and CDR2 is SYDVKM. The V and J ends lost 3 bases and 3 bases, in that order; junction bases with no gene match: 7. The CDR3 is made up of 15 amino acids. DNA of the CDR3: TGTGCCAGCAGTTTTCGAGGGAGGGCTGAAGAGACCCAGTACTTC. Protein: CASSFRGRAEETQYF.

CDR3 sequence reads: CAWSVRDRGQNYGYTF. The CDR3 DNA is TGTGCCTGGAGTGTACGGGACAGGGGGCAGAACTATGGCTACACCTTC. The rearrangement uses TRBV30 and TRBJ1-2, with 12 bases lining up with TRBD1. The CDR3 extends over 16 amino acids. The germline V gene has CDR1 GTSNPN and CDR2 SVGIG (reference sequence). With V trimmed by 0 bases and J by 2 bases, 4 bases remained unmatched.

The chain recombines TRBV7-3 with TRBJ2-7; TRBD1 is a possible D gene (6 bases). V lost 2 bases and J lost 5, with 10 bases in between. Germline CDR1 is SGHTA and CDR2 is FQGTGA. The CDR3 is made up of 13 amino acids. CDR3 coding DNA: TGTGCCAGCAGCTTATTTAGGGGGAACGAGCAGTACTTC. This translates into CASSLFRGNEQYF. Supplemented by reference TRBV7-3 and TRBJ2-7, the full variable domain reads GAGVSQTPSNKVTEKGKYVELRCDPISGHTALYWYRQSLGQGPEFLIYFQGTGAADDSGLPNDRFFAVRPEGSVSTLKIQRTERGDSAVYLCASSLFRGNEQYFGPGTRLTVT.

This chain joins TRBV4-1 and TRBJ2-7; TRBD2 matches 10 bases. This CDR3 is built from 16 residues. Germline trimming cut 8 bases from V and 2 bases from J; bases unmatched to any gene: 12. In germline, CDR1 is MGHRA, CDR2 YSYEKL. Here the CDR3 reads CASAVASSGGTYEQYF. CDR3 in DNA: TGCGCCAGCGCGGTCGCCTCTAGCGGGGGAACCTACGAGCAGTACTTC.

V is TRBV30 and J is TRBJ1-1, with 10 bases that match TRBD1. V lost 0 bases to trimming and J lost 0 bases; unmatched junction nucleotides: 1. Germline CDR1 reads GTSNPN; CDR2 reads SVGIG (reference sequence). The CDR3 extends over 15 amino acids. CDR3 residues: CAWSVGTGVNTEAFF. CDR3 DNA: TGTGCCTGGAGTGTAGGGACAGGGGTGAACACTGAAGCTTTCTTT.

This chain connects TRBV20-1 to TRBJ1-2, with TRBD1 identical over 7 bases. This CDR3 region has 13 residues. Trimming cost V 3 bases and J 6 bases; bases outside gene matches: 7. The V gene's germline CDR1 is DFQATT and CDR2 SNEGSKA (reference sequence). CDR3 protein: CSASTGTANGYTF. The CDR3 DNA is TGCAGTGCTAGTACCGGGACAGCGAATGGCTACACCTTC.

The chain is built from TRBV15 and TRBJ2-1; 12 nucleotides agree with TRBD2. With V trimmed by 0 bases and J by 4 bases, 1 base remained unmatched. CDR1 is LNHNV and CDR2 is YYDKDF in the germline V gene (reference sequence). This CDR3 comprises 16 residues. CDR3 sequence: CATSREGTSGYNEQFF. CDR3 coding DNA: TGTGCCACCAGCAGAGAAGGGACTAGCGGGTACAATGAGCAGTTCTTC. Using reference TRBV15 and TRBJ2-1 for the parts outside the CDR3, the full variable domain is DAMVIQNPRYQVTQFGKPVTLSCSQTLNHNVMYWYQQKSSQAPKLLFHYYDKDFNNEADTPDNFQSRRPNTSFCFLDIRSPGLGDTAMYLCATSREGTSGYNEQFFGPGTRLTVL.

V usage is TRBV4-3 and J usage is TRBJ1-1; possibly TRBD1 for D (5 bases). Trimming removed 4 bases from V and 4 bases from J, with 19 bases in between. The CDR3 spans 16 residues. Germline assignment: CDR1 LGHNA and CDR2 YSLEER. This CDR3 is CASSPMQGIVGTEAFF. The CDR3 nucleotides read TGCGCCAGCAGCCCCATGCAGGGTATAGTAGGCACTGAAGCTTTCTTT.

At least ten counts were recorded for this clone. The rearrangement uses TRBV4-2 and TRBJ1-2; a weak D match, TRBD1 (6 bases). Germline V gene sequence: CDR1 LGHNA, CDR2 YNFKEQ. The CDR3 has 15 amino acids. V was trimmed by 3 bases and J by 4 bases, leaving 15 bases between them. The CDR3, as DNA: TGTGCCAGCAGCCAGGTCCGGGACAACGCCTATGGCTACACCTTC. Translating gives CASSQVRDNAYGYTF.

The chain couples TRBV6-5 to TRBJ1-2; 8 nucleotides line up with TRBD1. The CDR3 consists of 14 residues. The germline V gene has CDR1 MNHEY and CDR2 SVGAGI. The trim removed 6 bases at V and 6 bases at J, leaving 9 bases unmatched. This chain's CDR3 is CASRDRGPKDGYTF. CDR3 sequence (DNA): TGTGCCAGCAGAGACAGGGGTCCAAAAGATGGCTACACCTTC.

The chain has TRBV19 and TRBJ2-5; 7 bases map to TRBD2. Germline CDR1 and CDR2: LNHDA and SQIVND (reference sequence). Trimming cost V 0 bases and J 1 base; bases outside gene matches: 5. The CDR3 length is 16 residues. CDR3 sequence reads: CASSIDWGRGQETQYF. The CDR3 region has the DNA TGTGCCAGTAGTATAGATTGGGGGAGGGGCCAAGAGACCCAGTACTTC.

As to this clone: This may be a read error, as it is one base from a much larger clone. This rearrangement joins TRBV30 to TRBJ1-1; perhaps TRBD1 as D (5 bases). The germline V and J ends were trimmed by 4 bases and 3 bases, with 9 bases remaining between them. The germline V gene has CDR1 GTSNPN and CDR2 SVGIG (reference sequence). This CDR3 spans 12 amino acids. The CDR3 is CAWKAGHTEAFF. Written as DNA, the CDR3 is TGTGCCTGGAAGGCAGGGCACACTGAAGCTTTCTTT. The full variable domain, its missing parts supplied by reference TRBV30 and TRBJ1-1, is SQTIHQWPATLVQPVGSPLSLECTVEGTSNPNLYWYRQAAGRGLQLLFYSVGIGQISSEVPQNLSASRPQDRQFILSSKKLLLSDSGFYLCAWKAGHTEAFFGQGTRLTVV.

V gene TRBV3-1 (or the pseudogene TRBV3-2) combines with J gene TRBJ1-2; D is unresolved. Trimming stripped 1 base from V and 4 bases from J, with 16 bases between. CDR1 LGHDT and CDR2 YNNKEL come from the germline V gene (reference sequence). The CDR3 spans 16 residues. Here the CDR3 reads CASSQGSLGSSYGYTF. CDR3 DNA: TGTGCCAGCAGCCAAGGTTCTTTAGGGAGCTCCTATGGCTACACCTTC.

As to this clone: Different DNA sequences within this sample yield the same CDR3. The chain recombines TRBV30 with TRBJ1-3; D is ambiguous. This CDR3 has 13 amino acids. The ends were cut back, 3 bases at V and 0 bases at J, with 6 bases in the middle. Germline V CDR1 and CDR2: GTSNPN, SVGIG (reference sequence). CDR3 loop: CAWRLGSGNTIYF. In DNA form, the CDR3 reads TGTGCCTGGAGGCTCGGCTCTGGAAACACCATATATTTT.

The V and J genes are TRBV4-2 and TRBJ1-3, with D perhaps TRBD1 (6 bases). Germline V CDR1 and CDR2: LGHNA, YNFKEQ. V lost 3 bases and J lost 0, with 9 bases in between. This CDR3 is 15 amino acids long. The CDR3 nucleotides are TGTGCCAGCAGCCACGGACAGTTCTCTGGAAACACCATATATTTT. Its protein product is CASSHGQFSGNTIYF.

Only one count was recorded for this clone. V usage is TRBV11-2 and J usage is TRBJ1-3, with 7 nucleotides matching TRBD1. CDR1 and CDR2 (germline): SGHAT, FQNNGV. V lost 2 bases, J lost 4 bases, and 5 bases stayed unmatched. This CDR3 is 15 amino acids long. CDR3 in amino acids: CASSLLGGAGNTIYF. The CDR3 nucleotides read TGTGCCAGCAGCTTATTAGGGGGCGCAGGAAACACCATATATTTT.

The V gene is TRBV3-1 (or the pseudogene TRBV3-2), the J gene TRBJ2-5, with 8 bases identical to TRBD2. The germline gives CDR1 LGHDT, CDR2 YNNKEL (reference sequence). This CDR3 contains 15 residues. The J segment lost 5 bases and the V segment lost 4 bases, leaving 9 bases of the junction unmatched. CDR3 in DNA: TGTGCCAGCAGCCTCGGGACTAGGAGGAGGGAGACCCAGTACTTC. Encoded protein: CASSLGTRRRETQYF.

The chain joins TRBV7-9 to TRBJ1-1; no definite D call. V shed 5 bases and J shed 2 bases, with 18 bases lying between them. From germline, CDR1 is SEHNR and CDR2 FQNEAQ (reference sequence). The CDR3 consists of 16 residues. The CDR3 spells CASSPGGVRENTEAFF. Here the CDR3 DNA reads TGTGCCAGCAGCCCCGGTGGGGTACGGGAAAACACTGAAGCTTTCTTT.

The V call is TRBV7-9, the J call TRBJ2-1; TRBD2 aligns across 13 bases. This CDR3 has 19 amino acids. Germline V gives CDR1 SEHNR, CDR2 FQNEAQ (reference sequence). The junction had 12 bases not matched to a gene; V was cut back by 2 bases and J by 5 bases. The CDR3 is CASSLKLAGGGLGNNEQFF. In DNA, the CDR3 is TGTGCCAGCAGCTTAAAACTAGCGGGAGGGGGTCTGGGGAACAATGAGCAGTTCTTC.

The gene calls are TRBV3-1 (or the pseudogene TRBV3-2) and TRBJ2-3; possibly TRBD1 for D (5 bases). Germline CDR1 reads LGHDT; CDR2 reads YNNKEL (reference sequence). Trimming removed 4 bases at V and 2 bases at J, with 19 bases between. The CDR3 loop spans 17 amino acids. This CDR3 is CASSPKIGDFHTDTQYF. CDR3 bases: TGTGCCAGCAGCCCGAAGATAGGGGATTTCCACACAGATACGCAGTATTTT.

CDR3 in DNA: TGTGCCAGCAGTTACTCGAGTCTTGCGGGGACAGGCAAAAGGGAGCAGTACTTC. Protein sequence: CASSYSSLAGTGKREQYF. The J gene is TRBJ2-7, the V gene TRBV6-2 or TRBV6-3; 8 positions match TRBD1. Germline V gene sequence: CDR1 MNHEY, CDR2 SVGEGT. The CDR3 contains 18 residues. V dropped 0 bases and J dropped 7; count of bases not matched to a gene: 17.

Comment on this clone: Other DNA sequences in the same sample also yield this CDR3. The chain carries TRBV7-2 and TRBJ1-1; no definite D call. CDR1 is SGHTA and CDR2 is FQGNSA in the germline V gene. CDR3 size: 14 residues. Deletions cut 1 base from V and 0 bases from J, with 6 bases between. Here the CDR3 DNA reads TGTGCCAGCAGCTTAGGGCAGATGAACACTGAAGCTTTCTTT. Amino acid sequence: CASSLGQMNTEAFF. Variable domain in full (rest from reference TRBV7-2 and TRBJ1-1): GAGVSQSPSNKVTEKGKDVELRCDPISGHTALYWYRQSLGQGLEFLIYFQGNSAPDKSGLPSDRFSAERTGGSVSTLTIQRTQQEDSAVYLCASSLGQMNTEAFFGQGTRLTVV.

The chain is built from TRBV5-1 and TRBJ1-3; 8 bases line up with TRBD1. This CDR3 comprises 17 residues. V shed 3 bases, J shed 1 base, and the junction held 9 bases outside the gene matches. CDR1 SGHRS and CDR2 YFSETQ come from the germline V gene. Here the CDR3 reads CASSSLGQVFSGNTIYF. DNA for the CDR3: TGCGCCAGCAGCTCACTGGGACAGGTGTTTTCTGGAAACACCATATATTTT. The full variable domain, rest sourced from reference TRBV5-1 and TRBJ1-3, is KAGVTQTPRYLIKTRGQQVTLSCSPISGHRSVSWYQQTPGQGLQFLFEYFSETQRNKGNFPGRFSGRQFSNSRSEMNVSTLELGDSALYLCASSSLGQVFSGNTIYFGEGSWLTVV.

The V and J genes are TRBV10-3 and TRBJ1-5, with 7 bases lining up with TRBD1. CDR3 length equals 14 residues. Germline lookup yields CDR1 ENHRY and CDR2 SYGVKD. V lost 6 bases to trimming and J lost 4 bases; unmatched junction nucleotides: 6. The chain's CDR3 is CAISAGGRNQPQHF. CDR3 DNA sequence: TGTGCCATCAGCGCAGGGGGTCGGAATCAGCCCCAGCATTTT.

The J gene is TRBJ1-1, the V gene TRBV28; 10 bases are a match to TRBD1. Per germline, CDR1 MDHEN and CDR2 SYDVKM. Trimming at V came to 5 bases and at J to 5 bases, leaving 14 bases not matched to a gene. The CDR3 has 17 residues. In nucleotides, the CDR3 is TGTGCCAGCAGTAGTGGAGGATGGGACAGGGGAGGAACTGAAGCTTTCTTT. As protein: CASSSGGWDRGGTEAFF.

The chain joins TRBV28 to TRBJ1-1; TRBD1 agrees at 7 bases. Germline loops: CDR1 MDHEN, CDR2 SYDVKM. V gave up 3 bases and J gave up 0 bases; unmatched junction bases: 4. CDR3 length: 15 amino acids. CDR3 DNA: TGTGCCAGCAGTTTTCCGGGACAGCTGAACACTGAAGCTTTCTTT. The encoded protein is CASSFPGQLNTEAFF.

The chain recombines TRBV28 with TRBJ1-1; possibly TRBD1 for D (5 bases). The V end lost 7 bases, the J end lost 2 bases, and 14 bases lay between the germline ends. The CDR3 has 14 residues. Germline loops: CDR1 MDHEN, CDR2 SYDVKM. The CDR3 loop is CASTFLGVNTEAFF. CDR3 nucleotides: TGTGCCAGCACCTTTTTAGGGGTTAACACTGAAGCTTTCTTT.

The chain uses TRBV11-3 and TRBJ2-1, with D possibly being TRBD2 (7 bases). This CDR3 has 16 amino acids. Looked up from germline, CDR1 is SGHNT and CDR2 is YENEEA. The V end lost 5 bases, the J end lost 7 bases, and 21 bases lay between the germline ends. CDR3 in DNA: TGTGCCAGCAGCCGCGATGGGGGGGCATTATTAAATGAGCAGTTCTTC. Translation: CASSRDGGALLNEQFF.